This TCR beta chain was identified during a study of T-cell memory formation after mild COVID-19. Study overall: Each donor largely had its own TCR clusters.

Broader study findings: CD8+ contracting clones occupied EMRA, while CD4+ ones occupied mainly CM and EM.

TCRdb fed the 5' RACE reads into MiXCR, producing one record per CDR3 protein. Here the sample spans 100,000 to 140,000 distinct CDR3 sequences, about an eighth being singletons. Comments on this clonotype: Antigen: not known.

CDR3 length equals 13 residues. Trimming took 6 bases from V and 7 from J, leaving 12 bases between them. Germline loops: CDR1 MNHEY, CDR2 SVGAGI. This receptor was taken from a man aged 18 to 30 who had mild COVID-19 (a few samples of this study predate the infection). Cell type and time point are not known. Sequencing was carried out using PBMCs or a T cell subset sorted from them (not recorded which). The chain has TRBV6-5 and TRBJ2-2, with D tentatively TRBD1 (7 bases). CDR3 sequence reads: CASRRQGLGELFF. CDR3 DNA: TGTGCCAGCAGACGACAGGGACTCGGGGAGCTGTTTTTT.